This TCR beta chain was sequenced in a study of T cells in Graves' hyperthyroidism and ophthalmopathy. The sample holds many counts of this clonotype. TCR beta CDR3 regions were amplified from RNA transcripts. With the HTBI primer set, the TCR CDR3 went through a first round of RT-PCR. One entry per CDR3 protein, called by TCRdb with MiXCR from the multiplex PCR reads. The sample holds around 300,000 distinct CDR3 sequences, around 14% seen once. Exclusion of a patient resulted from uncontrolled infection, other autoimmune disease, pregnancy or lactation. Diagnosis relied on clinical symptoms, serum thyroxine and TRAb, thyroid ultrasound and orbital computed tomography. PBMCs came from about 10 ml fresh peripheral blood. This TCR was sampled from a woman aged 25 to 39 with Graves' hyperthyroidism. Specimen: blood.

The CDR3 coding sequence is TGTGCCAGCAGCCGACAGGGGGGAGAAGCTTTCTTT. It yields the protein CASSRQGGEAFF. The V gene is TRBV3-1, the J gene TRBJ1-1, with 9 bases matching TRBD1. CDR1 and CDR2 (germline): LGHDT, YNNKEL (reference sequence). With V trimmed by 4 bases and J by 8 bases, 2 bases remained unmatched. This CDR3 is 12 amino acids long.